The clone carrying this T cell receptor (beta chain) was seen a few times. Germline V CDR1 and CDR2: SGHNT, YYREEE (reference sequence). The CDR3 extends over 15 amino acids. The ends were cut back, 0 bases at V and 5 bases at J, with 14 bases in the middle. This sample is drawn from a study of blood T cell repertoires in COVID-19. Profiling relied on immunoSEQ multiplex PCR, and the TCRdb table lists in-frame clones only, not all of them. In the table there are about 210,000 clones, roughly 84% of which are singletons. The receptor comes from a man aged 35 to 55 who had recovered from COVID-19. The chain joins TRBV5-4 to TRBJ1-2; a weak D match, TRBD1 (5 bases). Sample: peripheral blood. This chain's CDR3 is CASSLGGQGGYGYTF. Written as DNA, the CDR3 is TGTGCCAGCAGCTTGGGGGGTCAGGGAGGATATGGCTACACCTTC. Drawing the rest from reference TRBV5-4 and TRBJ1-2, the complete variable domain is ETGVTQSPTHLIKTRGQQVTLRCSSQSGHNTVSWYQQALGQGPQFIFQYYREEENGRGNFPPRFSGLQFPNYSSELNVNALELDDSALYLCASSLGGQGGYGYTFGSGTRLTVV.